Listed here is a single T cell receptor beta chain. Its antigen remains unidentified. V lost 5 bases and J lost 2; bases outside the gene matches: 2. The CDR3 totals 14 residues. CDR1 is SQVTM and CDR2 is ANQGSEA in the germline V gene. The data were taken from a study of cytomegalovirus exposure and HLA in healthy donors. Whole-study findings and limits: Roughly even sequencing depth across donors was the assumption behind the presence/absence analyses. In a later analysis, TCR beta V- and J-gene trimming was associated with a missense DCLRE1C variant. A later analysis linked 15,000 to 20,000 TCR beta sequences to HLA alleles at 0.05 false discovery rate.

Both 60 Vbeta primers and 13 Jbeta primers went into the PCR. Clones were read by immunoSEQ multiplex PCR, and TCRdb kept only the in-frame ones, dropping some. The sample consists of around 65,000 clones, 80% of them appearing once. The TCR was taken from a woman between 25 and 40 years old in good health and CMV-seronegative. Sequencing was carried out using PBMCs. V and J are TRBV29-1 and TRBJ2-3; 12 nucleotides agree with TRBD2. For the CDR3, the DNA is TGCAGCGTTCGACTAGCGGGAGACACAGATACGCAGTATTTT. Translated, it gives CSVRLAGDTDTQYF.